This T cell receptor (beta chain) was identified in a study of Ad26.COV2.S vaccination and SARS-CoV-2 variants. Only in-frame clones appear in the TCRdb table, and some are missing; sequencing was by immunoSEQ multiplex PCR. The sample yields hundreds of thousands of clones, approximately 90% seen once. This TCR came from a human donor who had recovered from COVID-19. The sample here was peripheral blood, taken after recovery from COVID-19.

The CDR3 region is CAISESALYGYTF. The CDR3 region has the DNA TGTGCCATCAGTGAGTCTGCGCTCTATGGCTACACCTTC. The genes are TRBV10-3 and TRBJ1-2; unclear D gene. Trimming took 0 bases from V and 4 from J, leaving 6 bases between them. Germline V gives CDR1 ENHRY, CDR2 SYGVKD. There are 13 residues in the CDR3.